These 28 T cell receptor beta chains were all obtained from the same sample, sequenced in a study of cytomegalovirus exposure and HLA in healthy donors. 60 Vbeta and 13 Jbeta primers were used in PCR. Generated by immunoSEQ multiplex PCR, the TCRdb table keeps only in-frame clones and is missing some. The sample consists of 200,000 to 250,000 clones, about 83% of them appearing once. Sequencing was carried out using PBMCs. Source of these receptors: a human donor in good health.

This rearrangement joins TRBV2 to TRBJ2-6; 7 nucleotides agree with TRBD2. Germline lookup yields CDR1 SNHLY and CDR2 FYNNEI. Trimming at V came to 3 bases and at J to 3 bases, leaving 14 bases not matched to a gene. This CDR3 is built from 19 residues. The chain's CDR3 is CASSDPGGPSRFGANVLTF. The CDR3 nucleotides read TGTGCCAGCAGTGACCCGGGGGGACCATCGCGCTTTGGGGCCAACGTCCTGACTTTC. The full variable domain, its missing parts supplied by reference TRBV2 and TRBJ2-6, is EPEVTQTPSHQVTQMGQEVILRCVPISNHLYFYWYRQILGQKVEFLVSFYNNEISEKSEIFDDQFSVERPDGSNFTLKIRSTKLEDSAMYFCASSDPGGPSRFGANVLTFGAGSRLTVL.

This sequence joins TRBV7-6 and TRBJ2-7, with TRBD2 identical over 7 bases. This CDR3 has 16 residues. Looked up from germline, CDR1 is SGHVS and CDR2 is FNYEAQ. The ends lost 1 base at V and 5 bases at J; junction bases unmatched: 11. In DNA form, the CDR3 reads TGTGCCAGCAGCTTAGTCTGGGCGGGAGCAGAAAACGAGCAGTACTTC. Translating gives CASSLVWAGAENEQYF.

The genes are TRBV7-9 and TRBJ1-2; TRBD1 aligns across 9 bases. This CDR3 spans 16 amino acids. CDR1 and CDR2 (germline): SEHNR, FQNEAQ (reference sequence). V trimming: 1 base; J trimming: 5 bases; junction bases outside the gene matches: 8. This CDR3 is CASSLDGTGKKYGYTF. The CDR3 DNA is TGTGCCAGCAGCTTAGACGGGACAGGGAAGAAGTATGGCTACACCTTC.

This clone was picked up one time. The chain links TRBV5-1 to TRBJ2-3; 12 bases are a match to TRBD2. CDR3 size: 17 residues. Trimming took 5 bases from V and 3 from J; bases not matched to a gene: 10. Germline V gives CDR1 SGHRS, CDR2 YFSETQ. CDR3: CASRRLAGERSTDTQYF. The CDR3, as DNA: TGCGCCAGCAGGAGACTAGCGGGAGAAAGGAGTACAGATACGCAGTATTTT.

The chain is built from TRBV28 and TRBJ2-7; D might be TRBD2 (6 bases). CDR1 and CDR2 (germline): MDHEN, SYDVKM. Trimming stripped 3 bases from V and 7 bases from J, with 13 bases between. CDR3 length: 13 amino acids. In DNA form, the CDR3 reads TGTGCCAGCAGTTTCGGGGGAGCTGGTGAGCAGTACTTC. Protein product: CASSFGGAGEQYF.

The chain couples TRBV18 to TRBJ1-2; D uncertain. V gave up 5 bases and J gave up 5 bases, with 12 bases separating them. Germline V gene sequence: CDR1 KGHSH, CDR2 LQKENI. The CDR3 loop spans 13 amino acids. This chain's CDR3 is CASSGTGSYGYTF. DNA for the CDR3: TGTGCCAGCTCAGGAACCGGGTCGTATGGCTACACCTTC.

On this clone itself: Relative to the germline gene, one junction end is altered; a read error may explain this. The V and J genes are TRBV7-9 and TRBJ2-7, with 8 bases that match TRBD1. The germline CDR1 and CDR2 sequences are SEHNR and FQNEAQ (reference sequence). This CDR3 is built from 15 residues. The chain's CDR3 is CSSSNDRGPSYEQYF. The DNA for the CDR3 is TGTTCCAGCAGCAACGACAGGGGACCCTCCTACGAGCAGTACTTC.

The chain has TRBV28 and TRBJ2-7, with D possibly TRBD2 on 7 matching bases. The germline V and J ends were trimmed by 4 bases and 6 bases, with 19 bases remaining between them. From germline, CDR1 is MDHEN and CDR2 SYDVKM. This CDR3 region has 15 residues. The CDR3 sequence is CASSSERAGGLEQYF. CDR3 nucleotides: TGTGCCAGCAGTTCCGAAAGGGCCGGGGGGCTCGAGCAGTACTTC.

The V call is TRBV7-9, the J call TRBJ2-7, with D possibly TRBD1 on 6 matching bases. Germline CDR1 reads SEHNR; CDR2 reads FQNEAQ (reference sequence). This CDR3 has 15 amino acids. V lost 5 bases and J 2 bases, leaving 16 bases between the germline ends. The CDR3 is CASSLQGPRAYEQYF. CDR3 sequence (DNA): TGTGCCAGCAGCCTGCAGGGGCCGCGGGCCTACGAGCAGTACTTC.

This clone has only one observation. V usage is TRBV28 and J usage is TRBJ2-1, with D uncertain. The length of the CDR3 is 13 residues. V gave up 8 bases and J gave up 1 base, with 9 bases separating them. CDR1 is MDHEN and CDR2 is SYDVKM in the germline V gene. CDR3 residues: CASAENSYNEQFF. The CDR3 coding sequence is TGTGCCAGCGCGGAAAATTCCTACAATGAGCAGTTCTTC. The complete variable domain, with remaining parts taken from reference TRBV28 and TRBJ2-1, reads DVKVTQSSRYLVKRTGEKVFLECVQDMDHENMFWYRQDPGLGLRLIYFSYDVKMKEKGDIPEGYSVSREKKERFSLILESASTNQTSMYLCASAENSYNEQFFGPGTRLTVL.

The chain recombines TRBV5-8 with TRBJ2-7; 10 bases are shared with TRBD2. This CDR3 spans 15 amino acids. Germline V lookup: CDR1 SGHTS, CDR2 YDEGEE. V was pared by 5 bases and J by 0 bases, with 5 bases of the junction left unmatched. DNA of the CDR3: TGTGCCAGCAGTGGTACTAGCGGGGTCTCCTACGAGCAGTACTTC. The encoded protein is CASSGTSGVSYEQYF.

The sample holds one count of this clone. The chain employs TRBV7-8 and TRBJ1-2; 9 nucleotides line up with TRBD1. This CDR3 comprises 16 residues. CDR1 is SGHVS and CDR2 is FQNEAQ in the germline V gene. J lost 0 bases, V lost 1 base, and 3 bases had no gene match. The DNA of the CDR3 is TGTGCCAGCAGCTTAGTGGGGACAGGGTCTAACTATGGCTACACCTTC. It specifies CASSLVGTGSNYGYTF. Full variable domain (missing parts from reference TRBV7-8 and TRBJ1-2): GAGVSQSPRYKVAKRGQDVALRCDPISGHVSLFWYQQALGQGPEFLTYFQNEAQLDKSGLPSDRFFAERPEGSVSTLKIQRTQQEDSAVYLCASSLVGTGSNYGYTFGSGTRLTVV.

The V and J genes are TRBV28 and TRBJ2-7; 7 bases are shared with TRBD2. V gave up 5 bases and J gave up 2 bases; unmatched junction bases: 9. CDR3 length equals 15 residues. Germline assignment: CDR1 MDHEN and CDR2 SYDVKM. CDR3 sequence (DNA): TGTGCCAGCAGTGGAAAGCGGGAATCCCCCTACGAGCAGTACTTC. Its translation: CASSGKRESPYEQYF.

The chain joins TRBV4-1 to TRBJ2-6; TRBD1 matches at 9 bases. The V segment lost 1 base and the J segment 2 bases; nucleotides outside the gene matches: 3. The CDR3 spans 17 residues. CDR1 and CDR2 from the germline V gene are MGHRA and YSYEKL. This CDR3 reads CASSQAGTGTGANVLTF. CDR3 sequence (DNA): TGCGCCAGCAGCCAAGCTGGGACAGGGACTGGGGCCAACGTCCTGACTTTC.

The CDR3 DNA sequence: TGTGCCAGCAGTGAAAGTATGCAGGGTCATCAGCCCCAGCATTTT. Encoded protein: CASSESMQGHQPQHF. This sequence joins TRBV2 and TRBJ1-5, with a tentative D call TRBD1 (5 bases). From germline, CDR1 is SNHLY and CDR2 FYNNEI. V was cut by 2 bases and J by 5 bases, with 13 bases left in between. The CDR3 length is 15 residues.

In this sample, this clone turned up a few times. This chain connects TRBV4-3 to TRBJ1-1; D gene ambiguous. V shed 6 bases and J shed 6 bases, with 14 bases lying between them. The CDR3 loop spans 13 amino acids. Germline lookup yields CDR1 LGHNA and CDR2 YSLEER. CDR3 loop: CASSTGRRAEAFF. Here the CDR3 DNA reads TGCGCCAGCAGTACCGGACGGCGGGCTGAAGCTTTCTTT.

The rearrangement uses TRBV28 and TRBJ1-2; TRBD1 matches at 9 bases. The germline V gene has CDR1 MDHEN and CDR2 SYDVKM. V lost 4 bases, J lost 8 bases, and 5 bases stayed unmatched. The CDR3 length is 13 residues. The CDR3 loop reads CASSSGTGTGYTF. For the CDR3, the DNA is TGTGCCAGCAGTTCCGGGACAGGGACCGGCTACACCTTC.

To note about this clone: Other nucleotide sequences from this sample produce the same CDR3. The chain links TRBV7-9 to TRBJ2-3; 12 bases match TRBD2. The CDR3 spans 14 residues. V shed 5 bases and J 6 bases; nucleotides not matched to a gene: 3. The germline CDR1 and CDR2 sequences are SEHNR and FQNEAQ (reference sequence). The CDR3 bases are TGTGCCAGCAGCCCAGGACTAGCGGGGGATACGCAGTATTTT. Its protein is CASSPGLAGDTQYF.

The chain joins TRBV4-1 to TRBJ2-5; D ambiguous. The germline gives CDR1 MGHRA, CDR2 YSYEKL. The CDR3 consists of 12 residues. The ends were cut back, 0 bases at V and 5 bases at J, with 4 bases in the middle. As DNA, the CDR3 is TGCGCCAGCAGCCAAGATCGGGAGACCCAGTACTTC. It specifies CASSQDRETQYF.

This sequence joins TRBV15 and TRBJ2-7, with 9 bases that match TRBD1. CDR1 LNHNV and CDR2 YYDKDF come from the germline V gene (reference sequence). The length of the CDR3 is 17 residues. Trimming at V came to 3 bases and at J to 0 bases, leaving 9 bases not matched to a gene. DNA for the CDR3: TGTGCCACCAGCAGCCTACTGGGACAGGGTAGCTCCTACGAGCAGTACTTC. This codes for CATSSLLGQGSSYEQYF.

The CDR3 sequence: CASSKAVKQPQHF. The CDR3 coding sequence is TGTGCCAGCAGTAAGGCGGTCAAGCAGCCCCAGCATTTT. This chain uses TRBV27 with TRBJ1-5; D not resolved. This CDR3 contains 13 residues. The germline gives CDR1 MNHEY, CDR2 SMNVEV (reference sequence). V shed 5 bases and J shed 7 bases, with 12 bases lying between them.

Written as DNA, the CDR3 is TGTGCCTGGAGCACGTACCGGGACAGTAGCAATCAGCCCCAGCATTTT. This codes for CAWSTYRDSSNQPQHF. This chain connects TRBV30 to TRBJ1-5; 7 bases map to TRBD1. Trimming took 3 bases from V and 0 from J; bases not matched to a gene: 8. The CDR3 runs to 16 residues. Germline-derived CDR1 and CDR2 are GTSNPN and SVGIG (reference sequence).

The chain recombines TRBV7-2 with TRBJ2-3; TRBD2 aligns across 13 bases. V lost 5 bases to trimming and J lost 4 bases; unmatched junction nucleotides: 6. This CDR3 is 16 amino acids long. The germline gives CDR1 SGHTA, CDR2 FQGNSA. CDR3 residues: CASSPRTSGSSDTQYF. CDR3 bases: TGTGCCAGCAGCCCCAGGACTAGCGGGAGTTCAGATACGCAGTATTTT.

This sequence joins TRBV28 and TRBJ1-5; TRBD1 matches at 9 bases. The V gene's germline CDR1 is MDHEN and CDR2 SYDVKM. V dropped 2 bases and J dropped 0; count of bases not matched to a gene: 2. This CDR3 spans 16 amino acids. The CDR3 bases are TGTGCCAGCAGTTTACGGACAGGGGATAGCAATCAGCCCCAGCATTTT. Amino acids: CASSLRTGDSNQPQHF.

The gene calls are TRBV21-1 and TRBJ2-4; no DNA check was done on the table's D call, TRBD1. TRBV21-1 counts as a pseudogene. The CDR3 consists of 17 residues. Written as DNA, the CDR3 is TGTGCCAGCAGCACCGGGACAGGGGGCACACCCAAAAACATTCAGTACTTC. Translated: CASSTGTGGTPKNIQYF.

This clone was seen more than once but under ten times. This chain uses TRBV6-1 with TRBJ2-7; 12 bases are shared with TRBD1. The CDR3 consists of 14 residues. V was pared by 6 bases and J by 7 bases, with 7 bases of the junction left unmatched. From germline, CDR1 is MNHNS and CDR2 SASEGT. The CDR3 region is CASRRGQGAEEQYF. The CDR3, as DNA: TGTGCCAGCAGGAGGGGACAGGGGGCTGAAGAGCAGTACTTC.

The chain has TRBV9 and TRBJ2-2; D is unresolved. The CDR3 length is 14 residues. V lost 0 bases, J lost 4 bases, and 7 bases lay in between. Looked up from germline, CDR1 is SGDLS and CDR2 is YYNGEE. The CDR3 DNA reads as TGTGCCAGCAGCGTAGGTCGGAGCACCGGGGAGCTGTTTTTT. It encodes CASSVGRSTGELFF.

The chain has TRBV6-6 and TRBJ2-2, with 8 bases aligning to TRBD1. CDR3 length equals 14 residues. V dropped 5 bases and J dropped 1; count of bases not matched to a gene: 0. CDR1 and CDR2 from the germline V gene are MNHNY and SVGAGI (reference sequence). CDR3 loop: CASSGTGNTGELFF. The CDR3 DNA is TGTGCCAGCAGTGGGACAGGGAACACCGGGGAGCTGTTTTTT.